This T cell receptor beta chain was retrieved from a study of human T cells and chemical hapten exposure. This clonotype was recorded at least ten times. TCRdb itself ran the RACE reads through MiXCR, one entry per CDR3 protein. The sample gives over 85,000 distinct CDR3 sequences, 8.5% to 9% of which show up once; 2.5% to 3.5% is in the top ten. The CDR3 has 17 amino acids. The germline CDR1 and CDR2 sequences are MNHEY and SVGEGT. V lost 6 bases, J lost 2 bases, and 20 bases lay in between. Time point indicated: healthy volunteer bleed at 2 weeks. The authors' total RNA extraction used unfractionated whole blood.

The material sequenced was whole blood. This chain connects TRBV6-2 or TRBV6-3 to TRBJ2-1; no clear D gene. The sequence came from a female donor in good health. Some clones in this sample may be carry-over from other donors' samples. The CDR3 coding sequence is TGTGCCAGCAGACGGCTGCAGGCATCCCTCCCCTACAATGAGCAGTTCTTC. Its translation is CASRRLQASLPYNEQFF.